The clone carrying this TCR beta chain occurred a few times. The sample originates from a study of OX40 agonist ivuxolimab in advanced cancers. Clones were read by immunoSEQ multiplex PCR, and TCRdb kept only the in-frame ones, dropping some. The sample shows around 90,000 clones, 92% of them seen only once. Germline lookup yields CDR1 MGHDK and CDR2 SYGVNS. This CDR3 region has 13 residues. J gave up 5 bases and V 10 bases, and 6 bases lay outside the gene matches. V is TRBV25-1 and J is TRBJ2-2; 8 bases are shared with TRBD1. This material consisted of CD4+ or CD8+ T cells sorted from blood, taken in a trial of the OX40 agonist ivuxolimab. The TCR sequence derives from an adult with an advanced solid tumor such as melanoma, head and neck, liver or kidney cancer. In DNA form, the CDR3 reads TGTGCCACGGACAGGGTACTAACCGGGGAGCTGTTTTTT. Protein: CATDRVLTGELFF.